This TCR beta chain was profiled in a study of blood T cell repertoires in COVID-19. In assigning cohorts, the study relied on participant-reported clinical history. Original analysis: The authors estimated nucleated cell counts from reference gene primer amplification. Sequencing was performed with immunoSEQ multiplex PCR; in TCRdb, only in-frame clones are kept and a portion is missing. V, J and clone size derive from that table, while D and trimming were established from the DNA sequence. This sample has about 440,000 clones, with about 85% found just once. CDR1 is GTSNPN, CDR2 SVGIG, per germline (reference sequence). The CDR3 runs 15 residues. V dropped 2 bases and J dropped 3; count of bases not matched to a gene: 9.

Sample: PBMCs or T cells enriched from blood (not recorded which). This chain joins TRBV30 and TRBJ1-2, with 7 bases fitting TRBD1. The sequence was collected from a woman in her late teens or twenties with acute COVID-19. DNA for the CDR3: TGTGCCTGGAGTACCATCGGCGGGACAGACTATGGCTACACCTTC. Translating gives CAWSTIGGTDYGYTF.